The present TCR beta chain was sequenced within a study of OX40 agonist ivuxolimab in advanced cancers. Study in general: Patients were given ivuxolimab, an antibody that agonizes OX40 (CD134). Dose-escalation patients' cancers were hepatocellular carcinoma, melanoma, renal cell or head and neck cancer. Prior therapy, whether anti-PD-1, anti-PD-L1 or anti-CTLA-4, was allowed, and approximately 40% had some.

Clones were sequenced by immunoSEQ multiplex PCR, and TCRdb holds only the in-frame ones, with some missing. Counted here are 75,000 to 90,000 clones, about 90% occurring once; the ten biggest clones make up about 2.8%. Germline CDR1 and CDR2: SGHNT and YYREEE (reference sequence). V shed 10 bases and J 0 bases; nucleotides not matched to a gene: 9. The CDR3 has 15 residues. Remarks on this clone: Its antigen is unknown.

Study-wide results and limits: CD8+ T cells averaged more expanded clones than CD4+.

The chain employs TRBV5-4 and TRBJ1-4; TRBD1 matches at 7 bases. The sequence derives from an adult with an advanced solid tumor such as melanoma, head and neck, liver or kidney cancer. The sequencing used CD4+ or CD8+ T cells sorted from blood, collected in a trial of the OX40 agonist ivuxolimab. The CDR3 sequence is CAYRGQITTNEKLFF. The CDR3 DNA reads TGTGCCTACAGGGGACAGATAACAACTAATGAAAAACTGTTTTTT.